These T cell receptor beta chains were read from a single sample in a study of cytomegalovirus exposure and HLA in healthy donors. The method was immunoSEQ multiplex PCR; TCRdb's version includes in-frame clones alone and lacks a portion of them. The table records more than 150,000 clones, under 80% of them present only once. Material for sequencing was PBMCs. The receptors stem from a woman in her thirties in good health and CMV-seropositive. The CDR3 runs from the conserved cysteine through the conserved F or W. The D gene is left open where the match is weak. Clone size is not always given. Where it is, it says once, few, many or a class for expanded clones.

.	TRBV4-1	TRBJ2-7	.	CASSQDWAGPSYEQYF	TGCGCCAGCAGCCAAGATTGGGCGGGGCCTTCCTACGAGCAGTACTTC
.	TRBV27	TRBJ1-4	.	CASGGGGNEKLFF	TGTGCCAGCGGGGGGGGAGGTAATGAAAAACTGTTTTTT
TRBD1	TRBV19	TRBJ1-2	few	CASSPGDRDYGYTF	TGTGCCAGTAGTCCCGGAGACAGGGACTATGGCTACACCTTC
TRBD2	TRBV7-3	TRBJ2-1	.	CASSIGTSGYNEQFF	TGTGCCAGCAGCATAGGGACTAGCGGCTACAATGAGCAGTTCTTC
.	TRBV5-1	TRBJ1-6	.	CASSRSESTGQYSPLHF	TGCGCCAGCTCCCGTTCGGAATCGACAGGCCAATATTCACCCCTCCACTTT
.	TRBV27	TRBJ1-6	.	CASSQGYNSPLHF	TGTGCCAGCAGCCAGGGATATAATTCACCCCTCCACTTT
.	TRBV7-9	TRBJ2-3	once	CASGGATSSPDTQYF	TGTGCCAGCGGGGGGGCGACCTCAAGTCCTGATACGCAGTATTTT
TRBD2	TRBV12-5	TRBJ2-3	.	CASATGGSGGYTDTQYF	TGTGCTAGTGCCACCGGGGGTAGCGGGGGGTACACAGATACGCAGTATTTT
TRBD1	TRBV7-2	TRBJ2-5	.	CASRPNRGQETQYF	TGTGCCAGCAGACCCAACAGGGGGCAAGAGACCCAGTACTTC
TRBD1	TRBV11-3	TRBJ2-1	.	CASSTRRTGSNEQFF	TGTGCCAGCAGTACTAGAAGGACAGGCTCAAATGAGCAGTTCTTC
.	TRBV19	TRBJ1-6	few	CASSPGPTRALFSSYNSPLHF	TGTGCCAGTAGCCCGGGTCCGACGCGGGCCCTATTCAGCTCCTATAATTCACCCCTCCACTTT
.	TRBV11-2	TRBJ2-3	.	CASSLAGEPTQYF	TGTGCCAGCAGCTTAGCGGGGGAACCGACGCAGTATTTT
.	TRBV7-8	TRBJ2-7	.	CASSLAGGSYEQYF	TGTGCCAGCAGCTTAGCCGGGGGTAGCTACGAGCAGTACTTC
TRBD2	TRBV7-2	TRBJ2-1	few	CASSLGLGGGNEQFF	TGTGCCAGCAGCTTAGGCCTTGGCGGGGGCAATGAGCAGTTCTTC
TRBD1	TRBV5-1	TRBJ2-2	.	CASSLSGTGRTGELFF	TGCGCCAGCAGCTTGAGCGGGACAGGGCGCACCGGGGAGCTGTTTTTT
TRBD1	TRBV19	TRBJ1-6	.	CASRDGTGTNSPLHF	TGTGCCAGTAGGGACGGGACAGGGACCAATTCACCCCTCCACTTT
.	TRBV11-2	TRBJ1-1	.	CASSLREVATEAFF	TGTGCCAGCAGCTTAAGGGAGGTGGCCACTGAAGCTTTCTTT
.	TRBV19	TRBJ1-1	few	CASSPLGGLTEAFF	TGTGCCAGTAGTCCCTTGGGAGGTTTAACTGAAGCTTTCTTT
TRBD2	TRBV7-2	TRBJ2-5	.	CASSLATSGGQETQYF	TGTGCCAGCAGCTTAGCCACTAGCGGGGGACAAGAGACCCAGTACTTC
.	TRBV5-5	TRBJ1-2	.	CASSLANGQGYGYTF	TGTGCCAGCAGCTTGGCCAACGGGCAGGGATATGGCTACACCTTC
.	TRBV29-1	TRBJ2-6	few	CSVEDRVLSGANVLTF	TGCAGCGTTGAAGACAGGGTTCTCTCTGGGGCCAACGTCCTGACTTTC
.	TRBV6-5	TRBJ1-2	few	CASSLTGNYGYTF	TGTGCCAGCAGCCTCACAGGGAACTATGGCTACACCTTC
TRBD1	TRBV6-5	TRBJ2-1	.	CASSRPGQGGNEQFF	TGTGCCAGCAGTCGACCGGGACAGGGGGGCAATGAGCAGTTCTTC
.	TRBV18	TRBJ2-7	.	CASSPLPGLSSYEQYF	TGTGCCAGCTCACCACTCCCGGGGTTGAGTTCCTACGAGCAGTACTTC
TRBD1	TRBV7-9	TRBJ1-3	.	CASSPRDRGPSSGNTIYF	TGTGCCAGCTCCCCCCGGGACAGGGGGCCGAGCTCTGGAAACACCATATATTTT
.	TRBV28	TRBJ2-6	.	CASSLTAPGANGLTF	TGTGCCAGCAGCTTAACAGCGCCTGGGGCCAACGGCCTGACTTTT
.	TRBV9	TRBJ2-5	.	CASSVEPGGRETQYF	TGTGCCAGCAGCGTAGAGCCCGGGGGTAGAGAGACCCAGTACTTC
.	TRBV9	TRBJ1-6	.	CASSVGRDSPLHF	TGTGCCAGCAGCGTAGGGCGGGATTCACCCCTCCACTTT
.	TRBV7-2	TRBJ1-1	once	CASTLQGNTEAFF	TGTGCCAGCACCCTACAGGGGAACACTGAAGCTTTCTTT
TRBD2	TRBV10-1	TRBJ2-7	.	CASSLTGRSRGELYF	TGCGCCAGCAGCCTAACCGGCAGGTCCCGGGGGGAGCTGTACTTC
.	TRBV15	TRBJ2-5	.	CATSREPPGAQGVGAQYF	TGTGCCACCAGCAGAGAGCCCCCGGGAGCGCAGGGTGTCGGGGCCCAGTACTTC
TRBD1	TRBV18	TRBJ1-6	.	CASSRQGGSPLHF	TGTGCCAGCTCTCGACAGGGAGGATCACCCCTCCACTTT
.	TRBV5-4	TRBJ1-4	.	CASSPPNANEKLFF	TGTGCCAGCAGCCCACCTAATGCGAATGAAAAACTGTTTTTT
TRBD1	TRBV4-3	TRBJ1-3	few	CASSQADREYGNTIYF	TGCGCCAGCAGCCAGGCGGACAGGGAGTATGGAAACACCATATATTTT
TRBD1	TRBV9	TRBJ2-2	.	CASSVGQGGGELFF	TGTGCCAGCAGCGTCGGACAGGGAGGCGGGGAGCTGTTTTTT
.	TRBV6-6	TRBJ1-5	.	CASSYTGGINQPQHF	TGTGCCAGCAGTTACACTGGGGGGATCAATCAGCCCCAGCATTTT
.	TRBV30	TRBJ2-7	.	CAWNTPDRNYEQYF	TGTGCCTGGAACACTCCGGACAGAAACTACGAGCAGTACTTC
TRBD2	TRBV7-7	TRBJ2-1	once	CASSLRAGGSEQFF	TGTGCCAGCAGCTTGAGGGCGGGGGGGAGCGAGCAGTTCTTC
.	TRBV5-1	TRBJ2-1	.	CASSFQGNEQFF	TGCGCCAGCAGCTTCCAGGGCAATGAGCAGTTCTTC
.	TRBV28	TRBJ1-5	few	CASSGGYQPQHF	TGTGCCAGCAGCGGGGGTTATCAGCCCCAGCATTTT
.	TRBV7-2	TRBJ1-2	.	CASSPPNGGQINYGYTF	TGTGCCAGCAGCCCCCCCAATGGGGGACAAATAAACTATGGCTACACCTTC
TRBD2	TRBV10-1	TRBJ2-7	.	CASSDRTSGSYEQYF	TGCGCCAGCAGTGATAGAACTAGCGGCTCCTACGAGCAGTACTTC
.	TRBV10-3	TRBJ2-2	.	CATTSSDSSNTGELFF	TGTGCCACCACTAGCTCAGACTCCTCGAACACCGGGGAGCTGTTTTTT
TRBD1	TRBV5-4	TRBJ1-2	few	CASSWLTGNYGYTF	TGTGCCAGCAGCTGGTTGACAGGGAACTATGGCTACACCTTC
TRBD1	TRBV13	TRBJ1-2	.	CASRGTGSGGYTF	TGTGCCAGCAGGGGGACAGGGTCTGGTGGCTACACCTTC
.	TRBV5-6	TRBJ2-5	.	CASSLVSGGRGETQYF	TGTGCCAGCAGCTTGGTATCGGGGGGCCGGGGGGAGACCCAGTACTTC